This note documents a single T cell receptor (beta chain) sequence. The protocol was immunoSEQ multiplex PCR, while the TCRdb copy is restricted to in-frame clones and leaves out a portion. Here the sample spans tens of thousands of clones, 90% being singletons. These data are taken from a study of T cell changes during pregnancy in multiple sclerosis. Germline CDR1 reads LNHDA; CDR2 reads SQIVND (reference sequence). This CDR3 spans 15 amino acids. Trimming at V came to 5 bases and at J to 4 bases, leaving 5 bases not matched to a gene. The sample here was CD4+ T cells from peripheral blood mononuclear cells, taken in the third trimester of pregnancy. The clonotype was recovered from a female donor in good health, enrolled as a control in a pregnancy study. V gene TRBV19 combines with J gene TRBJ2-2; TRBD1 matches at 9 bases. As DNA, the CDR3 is TGTGCCAGTAGTCGGGGGACAGGGCTCACCGGGGAGCTGTTTTTT. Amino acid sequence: CASSRGTGLTGELFF.